Below, 6 T cell receptor beta chains from the same sample are listed, as sequenced in a study of blood T cell repertoires in COVID-19. The protocol was immunoSEQ multiplex PCR, while the TCRdb copy is restricted to in-frame clones and leaves out a portion. The sample consists of 200,000 to 250,000 clones, 81% of them appearing once. The source material was peripheral blood. Receptors were obtained from an elderly woman with COVID-19, enrolled during active disease.

This clone showed up just once. V is TRBV7-2 and J is TRBJ1-6, with D hard to call. Trimming removed 2 bases from V and 3 bases from J, with 14 bases in between. In germline, CDR1 is SGHTA, CDR2 FQGNSA. The CDR3 is 17 residues long. CDR3 residues: CASSLPGGNLYNSPLHF. The CDR3 DNA is TGTGCCAGCAGCTTACCGGGCGGGAATCTCTATAATTCACCCCTCCACTTT.

This chain uses TRBV3-1 (or the pseudogene TRBV3-2) with TRBJ2-5; 8 bases fit TRBD1. Germline loops: CDR1 LGHDT, CDR2 YNNKEL (reference sequence). CDR3 length: 16 amino acids. Unmatched junction bases numbered 12, after V lost 4 bases and J lost 5 bases. The CDR3 DNA reads TGTGCCAGCAGCCGTGGACAGGGAAGTTTAGGCGAGACCCAGTACTTC. Amino acids: CASSRGQGSLGETQYF.

The V and J genes are TRBV7-9 and TRBJ2-3; 14 positions match TRBD2. Germline V gene lookup returns CDR1 SEHNR and CDR2 FQNEAQ (reference sequence). This CDR3 comprises 18 residues. Trimming removed 0 bases from V and 1 base from J; junction bases left unmatched: 3. CDR3 sequence: CASSLAGTSGGRTDTQYF. The CDR3 nucleotides are TGTGCCAGCAGCTTAGCGGGGACTAGCGGGGGCCGCACAGATACGCAGTATTTT.

This clone has ten or more counts. This chain connects TRBV28 to TRBJ1-2; D remains ambiguous. The CDR3 runs to 13 residues. V lost 3 bases and J 2 bases, leaving 7 bases between the germline ends. The V gene's germline CDR1 is MDHEN and CDR2 SYDVKM. The CDR3 protein is CASSFTANYGYTF. The CDR3 region has the DNA TGTGCCAGCAGTTTCACAGCCAACTATGGCTACACCTTC.

The J gene is TRBJ2-5, the V gene TRBV18, with 9 bases identical to TRBD1. The CDR3 spans 16 residues. J gave up 6 bases and V 3 bases, and 11 bases lay outside the gene matches. Germline CDR1 is KGHSH and CDR2 is LQKENI. This CDR3 is CASSPLANRGPQTQYF. The CDR3, as DNA: TGTGCCAGCTCACCTCTGGCGAACAGGGGGCCGCAGACCCAGTACTTC.

This chain joins TRBV7-9 and TRBJ2-2, with TRBD2 matching over 11 bases. With 6 bases clipped from V and 2 bases from J, the junction kept 5 bases outside the gene matches. Germline V CDR1 and CDR2: SEHNR, FQNEAQ (reference sequence). The CDR3 runs 16 residues. As DNA, the CDR3 is TGTGCCAGCAGGGGACTAGCGGAAGAAAACACCGGGGAGCTGTTTTTT. This encodes CASRGLAEENTGELFF.